Ten or more counts support the clone carrying this TCR beta chain. Genomic DNA templated the TCR beta VDJ and CDR3 profiling. TCRdb re-called the reads through MiXCR, storing one row per CDR3 protein. The profile shows about 210,000 distinct CDR3 sequences, roughly 33% of them singletons. The data were obtained in a study of CD8+CD57+ T cells in acquired aplastic anemia. At the level of the study: Sorted cells (CD4+ and CD8+) yielded DNA amounts that averaged around 3.1 ug. As sequenced from healthy donors, CD4+ cells averaged about 10.8 million reads.

In germline, CDR1 is SEHNR, CDR2 FQNEAQ (reference sequence). Trimming pared 3 bases from V and 5 bases from J, leaving 10 bases between. The CDR3 runs to 13 residues. This clonotype was sampled from a human donor in good health, serving as a control. The chain links TRBV7-9 to TRBJ1-1; tentative D call: TRBD1 (5 bases). Material: sorted CD4+, CD8+, or CD8+CD57+ T cells (not recorded which) from PBMCs. The chain's CDR3 is CASSFIEGTEAFF. The CDR3 region has the DNA TGTGCCAGCAGCTTTATCGAGGGGACTGAAGCTTTCTTT.